A selection of T cell receptor beta chains follows, all from one sample in a study of T cell changes during pregnancy in multiple sclerosis. Clones were sequenced by immunoSEQ multiplex PCR, and TCRdb holds only the in-frame ones, with some missing. The sample has approximately 80,000 clones, roughly nine tenths seen once; the top ten hold roughly 4%. Sequenced material: PBMCs, taken in the first trimester of pregnancy. The receptors stem from a female donor in good health, serving as a control in a pregnancy study. Some clones in this sample may be carry-over from other donors' samples. CDR3s include the opening cysteine and the closing phenylalanine or tryptophan. D genes are given only for firm matches. Size is omitted from some rows. Given values are once, few, many or a class for expanded clones.

V gene: TRBV28; clone size: -; J gene: TRBJ1-1; D gene: -; CDR3 protein: CASSYTEAFF; CDR3 DNA: TGTGCCAGCTCGTACACTGAAGCTTTCTTT
V gene: TRBV5-1; clone size: -; J gene: TRBJ2-7; D gene: TRBD1; CDR3 protein: CASTPDRNAYEQYF; CDR3 DNA: TGCGCCAGCACCCCGGACAGGAACGCCTACGAGCAGTACTTC
V gene: TRBV29-1; clone size: -; J gene: TRBJ2-1; D gene: TRBD2; CDR3 protein: CSVATSGDNEQFF; CDR3 DNA: TGCAGCGTTGCAACTAGCGGGGACAATGAGCAGTTCTTC
V gene: TRBV6-6; clone size: -; J gene: TRBJ1-1; D gene: -; CDR3 protein: CASSHGGDTEAFF; CDR3 DNA: TGTGCCAGCAGCCACGGAGGGGACACTGAAGCTTTCTTT
V gene: TRBV6-5; clone size: few; J gene: TRBJ1-1; D gene: -; CDR3 protein: CASSDRREAFF; CDR3 DNA: TGTGCCAGCAGTGACAGACGGGAAGCTTTCTTT
V gene: TRBV5-4; clone size: -; J gene: TRBJ2-1; D gene: TRBD2; CDR3 protein: CASSLYNSGRAYEQFF; CDR3 DNA: TGTGCCAGCAGCTTGTATAATAGCGGGAGGGCCTATGAGCAGTTCTTC
V gene: TRBV4-1; clone size: -; J gene: TRBJ1-2; D gene: TRBD1; CDR3 protein: CASSRAGTGGLGYTF; CDR3 DNA: TGCGCCAGCAGCCGTGCCGGGACAGGGGGACTTGGCTACACCTTC
V gene: TRBV18; clone size: -; J gene: TRBJ2-7; D gene: TRBD1; CDR3 protein: CASSGQGAEEEQYF; CDR3 DNA: TGTGCCAGCTCGGGACAGGGGGCGGAGGAGGAGCAGTACTTC
V gene: TRBV19; clone size: -; J gene: TRBJ1-4; D gene: TRBD1; CDR3 protein: CASDQTGGGEKLFF; CDR3 DNA: TGTGCCAGTGACCAGACAGGGGGCGGTGAAAAACTGTTTTTT
V gene: TRBV20-1; clone size: -; J gene: TRBJ2-7; D gene: -; CDR3 protein: CSARDLYEQYF; CDR3 DNA: TGCAGTGCTAGAGACTTGTACGAGCAGTACTTC